These 21 T cell receptor beta chains share one sample of origin, sequenced in a study of T cells in Graves' hyperthyroidism and ophthalmopathy. RNA transcripts were the template for amplifying TCR beta CDR3 regions. The TCR CDR3 first-round RT-PCR relied on the HTBI primer set. TCRdb re-called the multiplex PCR reads through MiXCR, storing one row per CDR3 protein. The table has roughly 700,000 distinct CDR3 sequences, about 18% seen once. The sequencing sample was made of blood. Receptors were obtained from a man aged 45 to 65 with Graves' hyperthyroidism.

This clonotype was recorded many times. The rearrangement links TRBV28 to TRBJ1-1, with D unclear. The CDR3 sequence is 14 residues long. Germline loops: CDR1 MDHEN, CDR2 SYDVKM. The V end lost 6 bases, the J end lost 5 bases, and 16 bases lay between the germline ends. The DNA for the CDR3 is TGTGCCAGCAGCGCCAGGCAGGCGTTAACTGAAGCTTTCTTT. This codes for CASSARQALTEAFF.

The V call is TRBV6-2 or TRBV6-3, the J call TRBJ2-3; 10 bases are a match to TRBD2. The CDR3 is 18 amino acids. Germline CDR1 reads MNHEY; CDR2 reads SVGEGT. The trim removed 2 bases at V and 6 bases at J, leaving 14 bases unmatched. The CDR3 DNA is TGTGCCAGCAGTTACCCCACTAGCGGGGTTGAACGAAAGGATACGCAGTATTTT. It specifies CASSYPTSGVERKDTQYF.

This clonotype was recorded a few times. The chain has TRBV20-1 and TRBJ1-5; possibly TRBD1 for D (5 bases). The germline V gene has CDR1 DFQATT and CDR2 SNEGSKA (reference sequence). There are 14 residues in the CDR3. Trimming shortened V by 3 bases and J by 7 bases, and 16 bases separated the two germline ends. Here the CDR3 reads CSASLGPTNQPQHF. The DNA for the CDR3 is TGCAGTGCTAGCCTGGGGCCGACTAACCAGCCCCAGCATTTT.

This sequence joins TRBV29-1 and TRBJ2-7, with D possibly TRBD1 on 6 matching bases. Germline V gene sequence: CDR1 SQVTM, CDR2 ANQGSEA. Trimming removed 4 bases from V and 6 bases from J, with 16 bases in between. The CDR3 spans 13 residues. The chain's CDR3 is CSVVLGAGGEQYF. As DNA, the CDR3 is TGCAGCGTTGTTTTGGGGGCTGGTGGCGAGCAGTACTTC.

The chain employs TRBV28 and TRBJ2-7, with TRBD2 matching over 8 bases. Germline assignment: CDR1 MDHEN and CDR2 SYDVKM. The CDR3 consists of 16 residues. V shed 3 bases and J 2 bases; nucleotides not matched to a gene: 9. CDR3: CASSFSPSGPTYEQYF. For the CDR3, the DNA is TGTGCCAGCAGTTTCTCGCCTAGCGGGCCTACCTACGAGCAGTACTTC.

The chain is built from TRBV11-2 and TRBJ2-3, with D unresolved. With 7 bases removed from V and 4 bases from J, the gap between germline ends came to 12 bases. Germline-derived CDR1 and CDR2 are SGHAT and FQNNGV. The CDR3 length is 13 residues. The CDR3 region has the DNA TGTGCCAGCACGACCTATACCGCAGATACGCAGTATTTT. It translates to CASTTYTADTQYF.

This clonotype was recorded at least ten times. The chain couples TRBV28 to TRBJ1-4; TRBD1 might be the D (5 bases). The germline V gene encodes CDR1 MDHEN and CDR2 SYDVKM. The CDR3 covers 14 residues. Deletions cut 7 bases from V and 7 bases from J, with 16 bases between. The CDR3 loop reads CASTAGGGGEKLFF. In nucleotides, the CDR3 is TGTGCCAGCACAGCTGGGGGGGGAGGTGAAAAACTGTTTTTT. The whole variable domain, filled in from reference TRBV28 and TRBJ1-4, reads DVKVTQSSRYLVKRTGEKVFLECVQDMDHENMFWYRQDPGLGLRLIYFSYDVKMKEKGDIPEGYSVSREKKERFSLILESASTNQTSMYLCASTAGGGGEKLFFGSGTQLSVL.

Regarding this clonotype: A read error is possible here, since a much larger clone lies one base away. The V and J genes are TRBV2 and TRBJ2-7, with 11 bases that match TRBD2. CDR3 length: 15 amino acids. The germline CDR1 and CDR2 sequences are SNHLY and FYNNEI. Trimming took 4 bases from V and 6 from J; bases not matched to a gene: 8. The CDR3 DNA reads as TGTGCCAGCAGTGCGCTAGCGGGAGGCGCCGGCGAGCAGTACTTC. Translated, it gives CASSALAGGAGEQYF.

V and J are TRBV7-9 and TRBJ1-4, with 8 nucleotides matching TRBD1. J was trimmed by 5 bases and V by 2 bases; bases with no gene match: 4. Germline V lookup: CDR1 SEHNR, CDR2 FQNEAQ (reference sequence). CDR3 length: 15 residues. The CDR3 bases are TGTGCCAGCAGCTTAAACCACAGGGGGAATGAAAAACTGTTTTTT. Its translation is CASSLNHRGNEKLFF.

This clonotype occurred a few times. This chain connects TRBV6-1 to TRBJ1-5; TRBD1 aligns across 8 bases. From germline, CDR1 is MNHNS and CDR2 SASEGT. The CDR3 is 16 amino acids. Trimming cost V 6 bases and J 1 base; bases outside gene matches: 8. The CDR3 DNA reads as TGTGCCAGCAGATTACAACAGGGGGGGAGCAATCAGCCCCAGCATTTT. Residues: CASRLQQGGSNQPQHF.

This clonotype was detected ten times or more. The J gene is TRBJ1-1, the V gene TRBV30; D unclear. V was cut by 0 bases and J by 5 bases, with 16 bases left in between. The CDR3 spans 15 residues. CDR1 and CDR2 from the germline V gene are GTSNPN and SVGIG (reference sequence). The CDR3 region has the DNA TGTGCCTGGAGTGTAGCGTGGAAAATGGGGACTGAAGCTTTCTTT. It yields the protein CAWSVAWKMGTEAFF.

The rearrangement uses TRBV6-2 or TRBV6-3 and TRBJ2-1, with a weak D call TRBD1 (6 bases). Trimming took 5 bases from V and 6 from J, leaving 11 bases between them. Germline CDR1 reads MNHEY; CDR2 reads SVGEGT. CDR3 length equals 13 residues. The CDR3 DNA sequence: TGTGCCAGCAGTGTATACAGGGCCAATGAGCAGTTCTTC. It is translated as CASSVYRANEQFF.

This rearrangement joins TRBV7-9 to TRBJ2-7; 7 bases are shared with TRBD2. The length of the CDR3 is 14 residues. CDR1 SEHNR and CDR2 FQNEAQ come from the germline V gene (reference sequence). V lost 5 bases to trimming and J lost 2 bases; unmatched junction nucleotides: 6. The CDR3 sequence: CASSRTSKAYEQYF. Written as DNA, the CDR3 is TGTGCCAGCAGCAGGACTAGTAAAGCCTACGAGCAGTACTTC.

This sequence joins TRBV6-1 and TRBJ2-1; D is undetermined. With 10 bases removed from V and 9 bases from J, the gap between germline ends came to 16 bases. The CDR3 spans 12 residues. Germline CDR1 MNHNS, CDR2 SASEGT. This CDR3 reads CATSASDVEQFF. CDR3 nucleotide sequence: TGTGCCACGAGCGCCTCGGATGTTGAGCAGTTCTTC.

This clonotype was seen only a few times. The chain employs TRBV20-1 and TRBJ2-7; TRBD1 or TRBD2 may be the D gene (5 bases each). The V gene lost 2 bases and the J gene lost 3 bases, with 17 bases spanning the gap. The germline V gene has CDR1 DFQATT and CDR2 SNEGSKA (reference sequence). The CDR3 is made up of 15 amino acids. For the CDR3, the DNA is TGCAGTGCTAGATCGGAAACGGGACCCGTCTACGAGCAGTACTTC. Its protein is CSARSETGPVYEQYF.

The rearrangement uses TRBV6-1 and TRBJ2-2; 10 nucleotides agree with TRBD2. Germline assignment: CDR1 MNHNS and CDR2 SASEGT. The V and J ends lost 5 bases and 6 bases, in that order; junction bases with no gene match: 9. The CDR3 extends over 16 amino acids. In DNA, the CDR3 is TGTGCCAGCAGTAGCCCCAGCGGGAGGGGATCCGGGGAGCTGTTTTTT. Its protein is CASSSPSGRGSGELFF.

This clonotype was detected many times. The chain is built from TRBV11-2 and TRBJ2-7; 9 bases are shared with TRBD1. After removal of 0 bases from V and 1 base from J, the junction contained 1 base not matched to a gene. The CDR3 extends over 15 amino acids. CDR1 and CDR2 from the germline V gene are SGHAT and FQNNGV. The CDR3 region has the DNA TGTGCCAGCAGCTTAGATGGGACAGGGTCCTACGAGCAGTACTTC. This gives the protein CASSLDGTGSYEQYF.

This clonotype was seen at least ten times. V is TRBV7-3 and J is TRBJ2-3, with 10 bases aligning to TRBD2. The V and J ends lost 5 bases and 3 bases, in that order; junction bases with no gene match: 8. The CDR3 totals 16 residues. Germline CDR1 and CDR2: SGHTA and FQGTGA. The CDR3, as DNA: TGTGCCAGCAGCCCCGTCCCTAGCGGGAGTACAGATACGCAGTATTTT. Its translation is CASSPVPSGSTDTQYF.

This clonotype was counted between two and nine times. The rearrangement uses TRBV19 and TRBJ1-5; tentative D call: TRBD1 (5 bases). Germline CDR1 LNHDA, CDR2 SQIVND (reference sequence). The V gene lost 3 bases and the J gene lost 5 bases, with 11 bases spanning the gap. The CDR3 has 14 amino acids. CDR3 in DNA: TGTGCCAGTAGTATCCGGCAGGGTGATCAGCCCCAGCATTTT. Protein product: CASSIRQGDQPQHF.

The rearrangement uses TRBV25-1 and TRBJ1-6, with D unclear. Trimming pared 4 bases from V and 4 bases from J, leaving 11 bases between. The CDR3 has 15 amino acids. Germline CDR1 is MGHDK and CDR2 is SYGVNS. Here the CDR3 reads CASSGTERYNSPLHF. Written as DNA, the CDR3 is TGTGCCAGCAGTGGAACAGAGAGATATAATTCACCCCTCCACTTT.

In its sample, this clonotype was seen many times. This sequence joins TRBV11-2 and TRBJ1-6, with D possibly TRBD1 on 6 matching bases. CDR1 and CDR2 (germline): SGHAT, FQNNGV. CDR3 length equals 15 residues. V was shortened by 0 bases and J by 7 bases, with 10 bases between the two germline ends. CDR3 protein: CASSLERTANSPLHF. The CDR3 region has the DNA TGTGCCAGCAGCTTAGAACGGACAGCGAATTCACCCCTCCACTTT.